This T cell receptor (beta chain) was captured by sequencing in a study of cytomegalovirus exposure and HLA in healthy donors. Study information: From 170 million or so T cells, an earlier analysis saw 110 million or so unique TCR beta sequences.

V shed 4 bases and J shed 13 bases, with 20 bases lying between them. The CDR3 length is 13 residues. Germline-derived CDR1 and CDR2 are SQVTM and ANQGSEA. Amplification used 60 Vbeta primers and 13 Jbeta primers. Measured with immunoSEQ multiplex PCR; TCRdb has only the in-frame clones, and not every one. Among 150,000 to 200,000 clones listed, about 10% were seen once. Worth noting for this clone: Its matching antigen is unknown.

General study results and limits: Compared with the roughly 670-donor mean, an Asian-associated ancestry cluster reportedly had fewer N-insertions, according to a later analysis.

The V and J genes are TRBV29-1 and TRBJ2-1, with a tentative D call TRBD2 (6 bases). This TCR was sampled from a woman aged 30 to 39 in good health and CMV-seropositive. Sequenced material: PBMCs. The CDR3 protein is CSVAVQGGMQQFF. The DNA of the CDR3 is TGCAGCGTTGCCGTTCAAGGCGGGATGCAACAGTTCTTC.